The 8 T cell receptor beta chains reported below all come from one sample, sequenced in a study of technical replicates of blood from a few donors. Only in-frame clones appear in the TCRdb table, and some are missing; sequencing was by immunoSEQ multiplex PCR. The sample consists of around 77,000 clones, 80% to 95% of them appearing once. Sequenced material: T cells isolated from PBMCs. These receptors all come from a human donor in good health.

This chain links TRBV20-1 with TRBJ2-3; TRBD2 might be the D (5 bases). CDR1 and CDR2 (germline): DFQATT, SNEGSKA (reference sequence). This CDR3 spans 11 amino acids. The ends were cut back, 5 bases at V and 6 bases at J, with 9 bases in the middle. CDR3 amino acids: CSAHPGDTQYF. CDR3 coding DNA: TGCAGTGCTCATCCGGGGGATACGCAGTATTTT.

V gene TRBV5-6 combines with J gene TRBJ1-2; D remains ambiguous. Germline V gene lookup returns CDR1 SGHDT and CDR2 YYEEEE. The CDR3 length is 14 residues. Trimming took off 2 bases at V and 7 bases at J, with 15 bases between the two ends. The CDR3 nucleotides read TGTGCCAGCAGCTTAGCGGGCTACCCAACTGGCTACACCTTC. Its protein product is CASSLAGYPTGYTF.

The gene calls are TRBV11-2 and TRBJ2-5; 9 bases fit TRBD2. There are 18 residues in the CDR3. The germline V gene encodes CDR1 SGHAT and CDR2 FQNNGV. Trimming took 5 bases from V and 5 from J; bases not matched to a gene: 18. The CDR3 DNA sequence: TGTGCCAGCAGCCACGATGGGAAATTAGCGGGAGCTGGGGAGACCCAGTACTTC. Amino acid sequence: CASSHDGKLAGAGETQYF.

The CDR3 loop is CASSPRPLAGAAYNEQFF. CDR3 sequence (DNA): TGTGCCAGCAGCCCCCGGCCACTAGCGGGAGCTGCCTACAATGAGCAGTTCTTC. The rearrangement joins TRBV7-2 to TRBJ2-1; TRBD2 matches 11 bases. Trimming at V came to 5 bases and at J to 2 bases, leaving 11 bases not matched to a gene. From germline, CDR1 is SGHTA and CDR2 FQGNSA. The length of the CDR3 is 18 residues.

The rearrangement links TRBV9 to TRBJ1-2, with TRBD1 matching over 7 bases. The CDR3 extends over 17 amino acids. Looked up from germline, CDR1 is SGDLS and CDR2 is YYNGEE. After removal of 0 bases from V and 2 bases from J, the junction contained 10 bases not matched to a gene. The CDR3 DNA sequence: TGTGCCAGCAGCGTAGATATTACGGACAGGCTAAACTATGGCTACACCTTC. Translation gives CASSVDITDRLNYGYTF.

This clone was picked up one time. The CDR3 sequence: CASGLATGFTQPQHF. As DNA, the CDR3 is TGTGCTAGTGGTTTGGCTACAGGGTTTACTCAGCCCCAGCATTTT. The V gene is TRBV12-5, the J gene TRBJ1-5; possible D gene TRBD1, 6 bases. With 1 base removed from V and 6 bases from J, the gap between germline ends came to 13 bases. Germline V gene data show CDR1 as LGHNT and CDR2 as FRNRAP. The CDR3 covers 15 residues.

The rearrangement uses TRBV2 and TRBJ1-2; D is undetermined. CDR1 SNHLY and CDR2 FYNNEI come from the germline V gene. Between the trimmed V and J ends, which lost 2 bases and 8 bases, there was a span of 9 bases. CDR3 length equals 12 residues. CDR3 loop: CASSERRRGYTF. The CDR3 region has the DNA TGTGCCAGCAGTGAAAGGCGGAGAGGCTACACCTTC.

CDR3 in amino acids: CASSVAFGETGELFF. Written as DNA, the CDR3 is TGTGCCAGCAGCGTAGCATTTGGGGAGACCGGGGAGCTGTTTTTT. The rearrangement joins TRBV9 to TRBJ2-2, with D possibly matching TRBD2 (5 bases). CDR1 SGDLS and CDR2 YYNGEE come from the germline V gene. The V end was cut by 0 bases, the J end by 5 bases, with 11 bases between. The CDR3 loop spans 15 amino acids. The full variable domain, with the rest looked up from reference TRBV9 and TRBJ2-2, is DSGVTQTPKHLITATGQRVTLRCSPRSGDLSVYWYQQSLDQGLQFLIQYYNGEERAKGNILERFSAQQFPDLHSELNLSSLELGDSALYFCASSVAFGETGELFFGEGSRLTVL.